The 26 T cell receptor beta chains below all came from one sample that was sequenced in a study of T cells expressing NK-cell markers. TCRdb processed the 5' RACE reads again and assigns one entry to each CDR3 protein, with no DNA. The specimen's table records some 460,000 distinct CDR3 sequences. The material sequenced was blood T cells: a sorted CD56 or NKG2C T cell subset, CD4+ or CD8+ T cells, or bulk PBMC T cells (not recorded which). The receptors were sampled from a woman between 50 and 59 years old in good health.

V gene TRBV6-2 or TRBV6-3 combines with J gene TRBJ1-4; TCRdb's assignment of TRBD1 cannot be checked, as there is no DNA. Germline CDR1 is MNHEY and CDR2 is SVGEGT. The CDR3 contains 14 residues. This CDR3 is CASSKRGLGEKLFF.

The CDR3 is CSASGRLNFNTGELFF. The J gene is TRBJ2-2, the V gene TRBV20-1. The CDR3 runs to 16 residues. Germline V CDR1 and CDR2: DFQATT, SNEGSKA (reference sequence).

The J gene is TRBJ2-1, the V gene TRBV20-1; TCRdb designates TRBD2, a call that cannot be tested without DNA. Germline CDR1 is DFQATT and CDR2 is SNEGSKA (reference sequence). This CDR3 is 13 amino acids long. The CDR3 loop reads CSARSGRTNEQFF.

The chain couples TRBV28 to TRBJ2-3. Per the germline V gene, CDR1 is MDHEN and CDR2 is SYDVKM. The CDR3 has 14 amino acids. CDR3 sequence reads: CASSWKQSTDTQYF. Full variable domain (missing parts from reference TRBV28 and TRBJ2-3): DVKVTQSSRYLVKRTGEKVFLECVQDMDHENMFWYRQDPGLGLRLIYFSYDVKMKEKGDIPEGYSVSREKKERFSLILESASTNQTSMYLCASSWKQSTDTQYFGPGTRLTVL.

The chain's CDR3 is CASSFFSGTEYTEAFF. This chain uses TRBV5-1 with TRBJ1-1; TCRdb names TRBD1, which stays unverified in the absence of DNA. The CDR3 is 16 amino acids. Germline V gives CDR1 SGHRS, CDR2 YFSETQ.

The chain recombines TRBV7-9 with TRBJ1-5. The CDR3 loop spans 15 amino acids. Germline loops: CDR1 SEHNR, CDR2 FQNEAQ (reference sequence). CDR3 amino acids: CASSLAPGSNQPQHF.

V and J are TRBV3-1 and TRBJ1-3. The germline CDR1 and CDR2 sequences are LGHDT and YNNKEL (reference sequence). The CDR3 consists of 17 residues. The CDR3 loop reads CASSQRELRLSGNTIYF.

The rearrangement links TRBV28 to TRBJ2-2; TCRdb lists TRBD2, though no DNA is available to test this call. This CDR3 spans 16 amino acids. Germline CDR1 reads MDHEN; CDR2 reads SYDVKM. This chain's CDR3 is CASSGQGLPHTGELFF.

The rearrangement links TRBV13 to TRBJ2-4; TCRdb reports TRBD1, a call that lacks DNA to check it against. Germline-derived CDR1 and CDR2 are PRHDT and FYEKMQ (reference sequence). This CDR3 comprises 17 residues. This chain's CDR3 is CASSTRQGAYSGNIQYF.

The CDR3 sequence: CAIRGDSRETQYF. The genes are TRBV10-3 and TRBJ2-5; no DNA is available, so the TRBD1 call from TCRdb remains unchecked. Germline V lookup: CDR1 ENHRY, CDR2 SYGVKD. The CDR3 extends over 13 amino acids.

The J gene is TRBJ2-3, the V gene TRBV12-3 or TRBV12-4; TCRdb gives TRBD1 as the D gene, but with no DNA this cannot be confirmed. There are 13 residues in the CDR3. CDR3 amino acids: CASWAASTDTQYF.

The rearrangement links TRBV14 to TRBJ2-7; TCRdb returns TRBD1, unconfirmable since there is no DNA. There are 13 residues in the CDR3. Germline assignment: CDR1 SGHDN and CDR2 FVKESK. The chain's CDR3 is CASSRDRSGEQYF.

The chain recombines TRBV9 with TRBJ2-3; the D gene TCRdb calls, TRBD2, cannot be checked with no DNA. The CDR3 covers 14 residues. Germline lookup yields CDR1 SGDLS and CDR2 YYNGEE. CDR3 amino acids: CASKRDPVADTQYF.

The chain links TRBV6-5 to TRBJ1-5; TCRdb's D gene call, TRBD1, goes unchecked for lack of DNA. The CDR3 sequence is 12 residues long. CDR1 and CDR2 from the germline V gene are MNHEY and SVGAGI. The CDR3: CATGPTAQPQHF.

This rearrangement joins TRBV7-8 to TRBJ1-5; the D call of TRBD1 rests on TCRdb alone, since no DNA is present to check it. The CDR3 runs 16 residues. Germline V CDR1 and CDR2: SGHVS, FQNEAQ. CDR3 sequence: CASSPPGRFSNQPQHF.

The chain's CDR3 is CASSRHSGTGKDQPQHF. This rearrangement joins TRBV6-6 to TRBJ1-5; no DNA is available, so the TRBD1 call from TCRdb remains unchecked. CDR1 and CDR2 (germline): MNHNY, SVGAGI (reference sequence). This CDR3 has 17 amino acids.

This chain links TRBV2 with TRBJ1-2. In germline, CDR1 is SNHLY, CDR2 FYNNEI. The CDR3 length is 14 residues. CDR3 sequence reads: CASGGGKDNYGYTF. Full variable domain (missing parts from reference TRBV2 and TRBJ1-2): EPEVTQTPSHQVTQMGQEVILRCVPISNHLYFYWYRQILGQKVEFLVSFYNNEISEKSEIFDDQFSVERPDGSNFTLKIRSTKLEDSAMYFCASGGGKDNYGYTFGSGTRLTVV.

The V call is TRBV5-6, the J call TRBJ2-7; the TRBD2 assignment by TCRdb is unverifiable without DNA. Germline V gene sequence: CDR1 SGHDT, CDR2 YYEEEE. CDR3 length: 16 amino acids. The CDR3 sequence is CASSLVGTSVSYEQYF.

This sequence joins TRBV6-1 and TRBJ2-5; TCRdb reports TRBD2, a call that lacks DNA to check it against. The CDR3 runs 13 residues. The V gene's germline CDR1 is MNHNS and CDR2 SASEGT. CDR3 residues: CAGGQRLQETQYF.

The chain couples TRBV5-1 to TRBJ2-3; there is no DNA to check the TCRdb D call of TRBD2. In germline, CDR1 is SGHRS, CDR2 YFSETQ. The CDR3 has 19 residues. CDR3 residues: CASSSTLALIGGPTDTQYF.

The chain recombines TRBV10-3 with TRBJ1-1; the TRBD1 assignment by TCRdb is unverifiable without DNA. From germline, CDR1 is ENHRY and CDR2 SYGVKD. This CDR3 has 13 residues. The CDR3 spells CAINRAVNTEAFF.

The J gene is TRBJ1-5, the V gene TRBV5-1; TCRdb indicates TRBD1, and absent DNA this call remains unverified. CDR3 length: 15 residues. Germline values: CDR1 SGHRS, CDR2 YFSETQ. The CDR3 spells CASRPGPDLNQPQHF. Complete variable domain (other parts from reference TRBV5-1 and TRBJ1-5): KAGVTQTPRYLIKTRGQQVTLSCSPISGHRSVSWYQQTPGQGLQFLFEYFSETQRNKGNFPGRFSGRQFSNSRSEMNVSTLELGDSALYLCASRPGPDLNQPQHFGDGTRLSIL.

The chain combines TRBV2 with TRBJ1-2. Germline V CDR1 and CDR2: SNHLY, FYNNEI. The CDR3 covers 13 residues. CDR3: CASSEEGVYGYTF.

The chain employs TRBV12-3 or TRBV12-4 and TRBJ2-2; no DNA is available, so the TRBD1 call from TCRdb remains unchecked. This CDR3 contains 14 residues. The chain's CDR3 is CASSPLGSAGELFF.

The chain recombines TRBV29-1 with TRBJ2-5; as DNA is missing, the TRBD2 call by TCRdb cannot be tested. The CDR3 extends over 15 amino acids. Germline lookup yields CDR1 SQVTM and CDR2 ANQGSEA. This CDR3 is CSVQAGAGLGETQYF.

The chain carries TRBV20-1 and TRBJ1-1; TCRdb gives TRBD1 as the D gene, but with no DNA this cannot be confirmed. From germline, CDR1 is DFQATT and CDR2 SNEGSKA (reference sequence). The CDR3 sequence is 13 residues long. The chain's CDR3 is CSAREDRSRRAFF.